The 5 T cell receptor beta chains below all came from one sample that was sequenced in a study of regulatory T cells in long-lasting Graves disease. Sample time point: newly diagnosed GD, antithyroid drugs for less than 3 months. RNA isolated from PBMCs was used to make the TCR library. With iRepertoire HTBI primers and Arm-PCR of CDR3 regions, TCR beta libraries were built. TCRdb re-called the multiplex PCR reads with MiXCR, one entry per CDR3 protein. The sample has approximately 350,000 distinct CDR3 sequences, around 15% seen once. Separately, the same data were catalogued under a study of T cells in Graves' hyperthyroidism and ophthalmopathy.

The material was peripheral blood mononuclear cells (PBMCs), obtained at new diagnosis, from a patient treated with antithyroid drugs. These receptor sequences come from a young woman with Graves disease.

The chain has TRBV7-9 and TRBJ1-4; maybe TRBD1 (5 bases). Germline V gene data show CDR1 as SEHNR and CDR2 as FQNEAQ (reference sequence). The CDR3 contains 15 residues. Trimming left V 1 base short and J 5 bases short, with 11 bases between. CDR3 DNA sequence: TGTGCCAGCAGCTTAGTTTCAGGGATCAATGAAAAACTGTTTTTT. Protein sequence: CASSLVSGINEKLFF.

This clonotype has at least ten counts. The CDR3: CASSFFRQETQYF. The CDR3 DNA is TGTGCCAGCAGCTTTTTCAGGCAAGAGACCCAGTACTTC. The rearrangement links TRBV7-2 to TRBJ2-5; D unclear. Per the germline V gene, CDR1 is SGHTA and CDR2 is FQGNSA. V lost 3 bases and J lost 2, with 7 bases in between. This CDR3 spans 13 amino acids.

The V and J genes are TRBV19 and TRBJ1-2; the match to TRBD1 covers 8 bases. Trimming took 4 bases from V and 2 from J; bases not matched to a gene: 6. Looked up from germline, CDR1 is LNHDA and CDR2 is SQIVND (reference sequence). This CDR3 is built from 15 residues. CDR3 residues: CASSTRQGSNYGYTF. The DNA for the CDR3 is TGTGCCAGTAGTACCCGACAGGGGTCGAACTATGGCTACACCTTC.

This clonotype came up many times. The chain recombines TRBV12-3 or TRBV12-4 with TRBJ1-5; tentative D call: TRBD1 (6 bases). V gave up 7 bases and J gave up 2 bases, with 15 bases separating them. The CDR3 covers 15 residues. CDR3 in DNA: TGTGCCAGCACCCTAACAGGGCTTGGCAATCAGCCCCAGCATTTT. Translation gives CASTLTGLGNQPQHF.

This clonotype was found many times. V gene TRBV5-6 combines with J gene TRBJ2-5, with D perhaps assigned TRBD1 or TRBD2 (7 bases each). This CDR3 has 15 residues. The V and J ends lost 4 bases and 5 bases respectively, with 18 bases between them. Germline CDR1 reads SGHDT; CDR2 reads YYEEEE. CDR3 sequence reads: CASSGGGQKGETQYF. For the CDR3, the DNA is TGTGCCAGCAGCGGGGGGGGACAGAAGGGCGAGACCCAGTACTTC.